The next 18 T cell receptor beta chains were all read from a single sample in a study of shared clonotypes between healthy human individuals. Assay: immunoSEQ multiplex PCR; the TCRdb copy retains only in-frame clones and omits some. This sample yields about 2.2 million clones, of which over 85% are seen a single time; less than 2% belongs to the top ten. CD45RO-negative cells were positively selected for CCR7, leaving out terminally differentiated effector memory CD45RA+ cells. Source material: naive CD8+ T cells from PBMCs. The receptors come from a young man in good health. Some clones in this sample may be carry-over from other donors' samples.

V is TRBV5-1 and J is TRBJ2-1, with D perhaps matching TRBD2 (6 bases). CDR1 is SGHRS, CDR2 YFSETQ, per germline. The CDR3 runs 16 residues. Between the trimmed V and J ends, which lost 4 bases and 6 bases, there was a span of 20 bases. CDR3 coding DNA: TGCGCCAGCAGCCCCCCATGGGACCGGAGGGCCAATGAGCAGTTCTTC. Its translation: CASSPPWDRRANEQFF.

This chain links TRBV11-3 with TRBJ2-7, with 10 bases that match TRBD1. The CDR3 consists of 15 residues. From germline, CDR1 is SGHNT and CDR2 YENEEA. Losses at the gene ends were 4 bases for V and 6 bases for J; bases not matched to a gene: 9. The DNA of the CDR3 is TGTGCCAGCAGCTCCGAATCCGGGACAGGGGTCGAGCAGTACTTC. It is translated as CASSSESGTGVEQYF. Full variable domain (remainder filled in from reference TRBV11-3 and TRBJ2-7): EAGVVQSPRYKIIEKKQPVAFWCNPISGHNTLYWYLQNLGQGPELLIRYENEEAVDDSQLPKDRFSAERLKGVDSTLKIQPAELGDSAVYLCASSSESGTGVEQYFGPGTRLTVT.

This chain joins TRBV11-2 and TRBJ1-1; D is uncertain. The V end was cut by 3 bases, the J end by 1 base, with 6 bases between. Per the germline V gene, CDR1 is SGHAT and CDR2 is FQNNGV. The CDR3 has 13 amino acids. The CDR3 is CASSFPQNTEAFF. CDR3 DNA sequence: TGTGCCAGCAGCTTTCCACAGAACACTGAAGCTTTCTTT.

The V gene is TRBV13, the J gene TRBJ1-1, with D uncertain. V was trimmed by 5 bases and J by 7 bases, leaving 8 bases between them. Per germline, CDR1 PRHDT and CDR2 FYEKMQ (reference sequence). The CDR3 runs to 11 residues. In DNA, the CDR3 is TGTGCCAGCAGCCCAGCGGGTGAAGCTTTCTTT. The encoded protein is CASSPAGEAFF.

The rearrangement joins TRBV7-9 to TRBJ1-2; 7 bases are a match to TRBD1. The ends lost 1 base at V and 5 bases at J; junction bases unmatched: 7. This CDR3 contains 15 residues. Germline loops: CDR1 SEHNR, CDR2 FQNEAQ (reference sequence). CDR3 protein: CASSLVGTDIYGYTF. DNA for the CDR3: TGTGCCAGCAGCTTAGTCGGGACAGACATATATGGCTACACCTTC.

Concerning this clone: Other DNA variants within this sample encode the same CDR3. This rearrangement joins TRBV25-1 to TRBJ2-7; D might be TRBD2 (6 bases). The CDR3 is made up of 12 amino acids. The V end lost 3 bases, the J end lost 3 bases, and 6 bases lay between the germline ends. The germline CDR1 and CDR2 sequences are MGHDK and SYGVNS. CDR3: CASSEGGYEQYF. Written as DNA, the CDR3 is TGTGCCAGCAGTGAGGGAGGCTACGAGCAGTACTTC.

The rearrangement joins TRBV6-5 to TRBJ1-2; no firm D call. The CDR3 runs 14 residues. Trimming removed 6 bases at V and 2 bases at J, with 13 bases between. CDR1 and CDR2 (germline): MNHEY, SVGAGI. CDR3 amino acids: CASSDKELNYGYTF. The CDR3 DNA sequence: TGTGCCAGCAGCGATAAGGAGTTGAACTATGGCTACACCTTC.

A few counts support this clone. V usage is TRBV27 and J usage is TRBJ1-5; TRBD1 is a possible D gene (6 bases). V lost 10 bases and J lost 3, with 16 bases in between. The CDR3 sequence is 14 residues long. CDR1 and CDR2 from the germline V gene are MNHEY and SMNVEV (reference sequence). CDR3 amino acids: CATGGLGDNQPQHF. For the CDR3, the DNA is TGTGCCACTGGGGGCCTAGGGGACAATCAGCCCCAGCATTTT.

This chain links TRBV27 with TRBJ2-1; D perhaps matches TRBD1 (5 bases). V dropped 6 bases and J dropped 10 bases, with 13 bases sitting between them. The CDR3 runs to 12 residues. The germline V gene encodes CDR1 MNHEY and CDR2 SMNVEV (reference sequence). The CDR3 nucleotides are TGTGCCAGCAGCCCTCGGTGGGGCGAGCAGTTCTTC. Protein sequence: CASSPRWGEQFF.

V and J are TRBV19 and TRBJ1-4; D gene unclear. The length of the CDR3 is 17 residues. Germline-derived CDR1 and CDR2 are LNHDA and SQIVND (reference sequence). The V gene lost 1 base and the J gene lost 0 bases, with 12 bases spanning the gap. The CDR3 reads CASSIASRLATNEKLFF. The CDR3 bases are TGTGCCAGTAGTATAGCGTCCAGACTAGCAACTAATGAAAAACTGTTTTTT.

This clone showed up just once. The chain recombines TRBV10-3 with TRBJ1-3, with TRBD1 as a possible D gene (6 bases). The CDR3 has 17 amino acids. The ends were cut back, 0 bases at V and 0 bases at J, with 12 bases in the middle. From germline, CDR1 is ENHRY and CDR2 SYGVKD. The CDR3 sequence: CAISESRQDYSGNTIYF. The CDR3, as DNA: TGTGCCATCAGTGAGTCAAGACAGGACTACTCTGGAAACACCATATATTTT.

The rearrangement joins TRBV30 to TRBJ2-7; 11 nucleotides line up with TRBD2. Germline trimming cut 3 bases from V and 3 bases from J; bases unmatched to any gene: 1. CDR3 length: 13 amino acids. Germline V gene lookup returns CDR1 GTSNPN and CDR2 SVGIG (reference sequence). Written as DNA, the CDR3 is TGTGCCTGGAGGACTAGCGGGAACTACGAGCAGTACTTC. Amino acid sequence: CAWRTSGNYEQYF.

This chain joins TRBV6-1 and TRBJ2-7; 12 nucleotides agree with TRBD1. V shed 9 bases and J 3 bases; nucleotides not matched to a gene: 3. CDR3 length: 13 residues. In germline, CDR1 is MNHNS, CDR2 SASEGT. CDR3: CARRDRGLYEQYF. CDR3 DNA: TGTGCCAGAAGGGACAGGGGGCTCTACGAGCAGTACTTC.

V usage is TRBV27 and J usage is TRBJ2-7, with D perhaps TRBD2 (5 bases). This CDR3 has 14 amino acids. Germline V gene lookup returns CDR1 MNHEY and CDR2 SMNVEV (reference sequence). Trimming removed 2 bases at V and 4 bases at J, with 12 bases between. The CDR3 region has the DNA TGTGCCAGCAGTTTACTTCTAGAGGGTTACGAGCAGTACTTC. Residues: CASSLLLEGYEQYF.

The rearrangement uses TRBV6-5 and TRBJ2-1; 7 nucleotides match TRBD2. The V segment lost 0 bases and the J segment 5 bases; nucleotides outside the gene matches: 7. The germline V gene encodes CDR1 MNHEY and CDR2 SVGAGI. This CDR3 has 16 residues. CDR3 sequence reads: CASSYSAGTINNEQFF. The CDR3 region has the DNA TGTGCCAGCAGTTACTCGGCCGGGACTATAAACAATGAGCAGTTCTTC.

The rearrangement uses TRBV30 and TRBJ1-5; 12 nucleotides line up with TRBD1. After removal of 0 bases from V and 3 bases from J, the junction contained 9 bases not matched to a gene. Germline assignment: CDR1 GTSNPN and CDR2 SVGIG (reference sequence). This CDR3 comprises 18 residues. The CDR3 region is CAWSVNGGTGGINQPQHF. CDR3 DNA sequence: TGTGCCTGGAGTGTAAATGGCGGGACAGGGGGCATCAATCAGCCCCAGCATTTT.

This chain joins TRBV7-3 and TRBJ2-1, with 7 bases lining up with TRBD1. The junction had 4 bases not matched to a gene; V was cut back by 2 bases and J by 6 bases. CDR3 length: 14 amino acids. Germline values: CDR1 SGHTA, CDR2 FQGTGA. CDR3 in DNA: TGTGCCAGCAGCTTATTTCCAGGGGGCAATGAGCAGTTCTTC. It encodes CASSLFPGGNEQFF.

This sequence joins TRBV6-5 and TRBJ2-5; possibly TRBD2 for D (5 bases). Germline CDR1 reads MNHEY; CDR2 reads SVGAGI. The CDR3 spans 15 residues. Trimming shortened V by 3 bases and J by 1 base, and 12 bases separated the two germline ends. The CDR3 here is CASSYGLGGQETQYF. CDR3 coding DNA: TGTGCCAGCAGTTATGGCCTAGGAGGCCAAGAGACCCAGTACTTC.